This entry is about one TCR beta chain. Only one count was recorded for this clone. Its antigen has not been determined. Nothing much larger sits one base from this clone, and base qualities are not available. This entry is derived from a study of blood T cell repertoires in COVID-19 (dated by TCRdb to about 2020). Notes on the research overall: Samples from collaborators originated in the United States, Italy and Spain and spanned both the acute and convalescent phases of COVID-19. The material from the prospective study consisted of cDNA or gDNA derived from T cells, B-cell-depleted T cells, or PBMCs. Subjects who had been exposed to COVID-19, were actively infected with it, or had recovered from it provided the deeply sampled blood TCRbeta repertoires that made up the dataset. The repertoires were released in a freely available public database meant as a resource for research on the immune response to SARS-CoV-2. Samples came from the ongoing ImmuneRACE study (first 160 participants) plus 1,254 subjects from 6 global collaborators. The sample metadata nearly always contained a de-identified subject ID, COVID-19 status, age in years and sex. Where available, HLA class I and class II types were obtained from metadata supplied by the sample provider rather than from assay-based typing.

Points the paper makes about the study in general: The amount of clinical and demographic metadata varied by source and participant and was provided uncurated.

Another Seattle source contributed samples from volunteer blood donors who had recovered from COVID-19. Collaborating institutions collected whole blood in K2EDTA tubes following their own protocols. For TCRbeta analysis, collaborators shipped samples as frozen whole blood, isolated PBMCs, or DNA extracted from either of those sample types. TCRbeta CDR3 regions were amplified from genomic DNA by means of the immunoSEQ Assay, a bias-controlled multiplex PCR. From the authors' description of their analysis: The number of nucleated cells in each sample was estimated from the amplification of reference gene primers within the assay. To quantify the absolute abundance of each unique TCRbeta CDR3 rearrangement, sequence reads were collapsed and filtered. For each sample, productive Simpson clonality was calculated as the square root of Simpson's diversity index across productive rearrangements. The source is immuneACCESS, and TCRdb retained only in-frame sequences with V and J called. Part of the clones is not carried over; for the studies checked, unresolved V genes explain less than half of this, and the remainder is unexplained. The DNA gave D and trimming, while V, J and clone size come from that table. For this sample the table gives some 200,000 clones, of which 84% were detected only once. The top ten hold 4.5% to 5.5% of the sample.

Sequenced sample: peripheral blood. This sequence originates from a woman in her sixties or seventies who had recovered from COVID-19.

This receptor carries the CDR3 CASSLGLSYEQYF. DNA sequence: TGTGCCAGCAGCTTAGGACTCTCCTACGAGCAGTACTTC. Recombination joined TRBV13 with TRBJ2-7, with the D gene not confidently named. Including cysteine and phenylalanine, the CDR3 has 13 amino acids. Only CDR3 DNA is held: 39 bases, read in frame from base 1. From the germline V gene (reference sequence), CDR1 is PRHDT and CDR2 is FYEKMQ. Trimming takes 0 bases from V and 0 bases from J, and the germline ends sit 3 bases apart.